Below, 21 T cell receptor beta chains from the same sample are listed, as sequenced in a study of regulatory T cells in long-lasting Graves disease. The time point is: persistent/refractory GD, antithyroid drugs over 5 years with positive TRAb. The authors made the TCR library using RNA they extracted from PBMCs. The authors built TCR beta libraries using iRepertoire HTBI primers and Arm-PCR of CDR3 regions. TCRdb ran MiXCR on the multiplex PCR reads and lists one entry per CDR3 protein. This table holds hundreds of thousands of distinct CDR3 sequences, about 20% found once. The sample in question was peripheral blood mononuclear cells (PBMCs), obtained when the disease was refractory, from a patient treated with antithyroid drugs. All receptors derive from a female donor with Graves disease.

This clonotype came up many times. The chain links TRBV29-1 to TRBJ1-2; TRBD1 might be the D (5 bases). The CDR3 length is 13 residues. The V gene's germline CDR1 is SQVTM and CDR2 ANQGSEA. With 3 bases removed from V and 0 bases from J, the gap between germline ends came to 8 bases. The CDR3 is CSVDGGANYGYTF. DNA for the CDR3: TGCAGCGTTGACGGGGGAGCTAACTATGGCTACACCTTC.

In this sample, this clonotype turned up many times. The chain carries TRBV7-8 and TRBJ2-7; 7 bases align to TRBD1. CDR1 is SGHVS, CDR2 FQNEAQ, per germline. Unmatched junction bases numbered 7, after V lost 5 bases and J lost 3 bases. CDR3 size: 14 residues. CDR3 sequence reads: CASSPGTVDYEQYF. DNA for the CDR3: TGTGCCAGCAGCCCGGGGACAGTCGACTACGAGCAGTACTTC.

This clonotype was counted between two and nine times. The CDR3 DNA sequence: TGCGCCAGCAGTGGTGCGGGTACAGTAGACGAGCAGTACTTC. It specifies CASSGAGTVDEQYF. The rearrangement joins TRBV10-1 to TRBJ2-7; D may be TRBD2 (5 bases). The CDR3 contains 14 residues. CDR1 and CDR2 (germline): WNHNN, SYGVQD (reference sequence). With 4 bases removed from V and 5 bases from J, the gap between germline ends came to 15 bases.

The chain carries TRBV2 and TRBJ1-1, with a weak D call TRBD1 (6 bases). The germline CDR1 and CDR2 sequences are SNHLY and FYNNEI. This CDR3 spans 15 amino acids. V was cut by 5 bases and J by 6 bases, with 19 bases left in between. The CDR3: CASSPTTTGSAEAFF. Here the CDR3 DNA reads TGTGCCAGCAGTCCCACAACCACAGGGTCTGCTGAAGCTTTCTTT.

This clonotype was seen many times. The genes are TRBV28 and TRBJ1-1; D remains unclear. The CDR3 runs to 13 residues. Germline V gene data show CDR1 as MDHEN and CDR2 as SYDVKM. V was trimmed by 7 bases and J by 6 bases, leaving 15 bases between them. The CDR3 reads CASTLVGLSEAFF. CDR3 sequence (DNA): TGTGCCAGCACCCTGGTGGGGTTGTCTGAAGCTTTCTTT.

The chain couples TRBV5-1 to TRBJ2-3; TRBD1 or TRBD2 may be the D gene (5 bases each). Trimming pared 1 base from V and 0 bases from J, leaving 12 bases between. Germline-derived CDR1 and CDR2 are SGHRS and YFSETQ. The CDR3 consists of 16 residues. The CDR3: CASSLFGRDSTDTQYF. The DNA of the CDR3 is TGCGCCAGCAGCTTGTTTGGACGGGACAGCACAGATACGCAGTATTTT.

This clonotype turned up a few times. The chain employs TRBV13 and TRBJ1-1; D unresolved. The V end was cut by 5 bases, the J end by 7 bases, with 11 bases between. This CDR3 is 12 amino acids long. Per the germline V gene, CDR1 is PRHDT and CDR2 is FYEKMQ (reference sequence). CDR3 region: CASSHSGVEAFF. For the CDR3, the DNA is TGTGCCAGCAGCCACAGCGGAGTTGAAGCTTTCTTT. The complete variable domain, with remaining parts taken from reference TRBV13 and TRBJ1-1, reads AAGVIQSPRHLIKEKRETATLKCYPIPRHDTVYWYQQGPGQDPQFLISFYEKMQSDKGSIPDRFSAQQFSDYHSELNMSSLELGDSALYFCASSHSGVEAFFGQGTRLTVV.

The chain carries TRBV6-1 and TRBJ2-5, with D tentatively TRBD2 (6 bases). The J call may not be correct, given that the DNA end is closer to TRBJ2-1. The CDR3 loop spans 15 amino acids. CDR1 and CDR2 from the germline V gene are MNHNS and SASEGT. The CDR3 spells CASSSDVEGKNEQFF. The DNA of the CDR3 is TGTGCCAGCAGCTCCGATGTGGAGGGGAAAAATGAGCAGTTCTTC.

A word on this clonotype: Here the CDR3 omits its conserved ending phenylalanine or tryptophan, so a read error is the likely source. This chain connects TRBV3-1 to TRBJ2-1; D unclear. The CDR3 runs to 15 residues. Germline lookup yields CDR1 LGHDT and CDR2 YNNKEL (reference sequence). With 0 bases removed from V and 5 bases from J, the gap between germline ends came to 11 bases. The CDR3 DNA reads TGTGCCAGCAGCCAAGATCCCATGCATCACAATGAGCAGTTCCTC. As protein: CASSQDPMHHNEQFL.

This rearrangement joins TRBV28 to TRBJ2-7; 11 positions match TRBD1. CDR3 length: 15 amino acids. CDR1 and CDR2 (germline): MDHEN, SYDVKM. The junction had 6 bases not matched to a gene; V was cut back by 5 bases and J by 3 bases. CDR3 protein: CASSGPGQGDYEQYF. CDR3 coding DNA: TGTGCCAGCAGTGGCCCGGGACAGGGGGACTACGAGCAGTACTTC.

In its sample, this clonotype was seen a few times. The gene calls are TRBV6-2 or TRBV6-3 and TRBJ1-3; D not certain. This CDR3 is built from 15 residues. Germline V gene lookup returns CDR1 MNHEY and CDR2 SVGEGT. The ends were cut back, 5 bases at V and 0 bases at J, with 11 bases in the middle. The CDR3, as DNA: TGTGCCAGCAGTCCCGACCCAGCCTCTGGAAACACCATATATTTT. Residues: CASSPDPASGNTIYF.

Many counts were recorded for this clonotype. This sequence joins TRBV20-1 and TRBJ2-5; D unresolved. The CDR3 has 12 amino acids. The germline V and J ends were trimmed by 1 base and 4 bases, with 7 bases remaining between them. From germline, CDR1 is DFQATT and CDR2 SNEGSKA (reference sequence). The CDR3 sequence: CSARVVGETQYF. The CDR3 DNA sequence: TGCAGTGCTAGAGTGGTAGGAGAGACCCAGTACTTC.

The DNA for the CDR3 is TGCGCCAGCAGCCTCGTTGGGAGCGGGGCCGTATGGACAGATACGCAGTATTTT. Its protein is CASSLVGSGAVWTDTQYF. The rearrangement joins TRBV5-1 to TRBJ2-3, with 7 bases matching TRBD2. The CDR3 is 18 amino acids. CDR1 is SGHRS and CDR2 is YFSETQ in the germline V gene. Losses at the gene ends were 4 bases for V and 3 bases for J; bases not matched to a gene: 17. Full variable domain (outside the CDR3, taken from reference TRBV5-1 and TRBJ2-3): KAGVTQTPRYLIKTRGQQVTLSCSPISGHRSVSWYQQTPGQGLQFLFEYFSETQRNKGNFPGRFSGRQFSNSRSEMNVSTLELGDSALYLCASSLVGSGAVWTDTQYFGPGTRLTVL.

This clonotype was observed a handful of times. The CDR3 nucleotides are TGTGCCACTCGACCCGAGGAGACTAGCGGCTTTTACGAGCAGTACTTC. Its translation is CATRPEETSGFYEQYF. The rearrangement joins TRBV6-1 to TRBJ2-7; 9 nucleotides agree with TRBD2. The CDR3 is 16 amino acids. The J segment lost 4 bases and the V segment lost 10 bases, leaving 17 bases of the junction unmatched. Germline V gene lookup returns CDR1 MNHNS and CDR2 SASEGT.

The V call is TRBV28, the J call TRBJ2-7; 10 bases agree with TRBD2. V shed 5 bases, J shed 7 bases, and the junction held 14 bases outside the gene matches. The germline gives CDR1 MDHEN, CDR2 SYDVKM. This CDR3 spans 16 amino acids. CDR3 coding DNA: TGTGCCAGCAGTGGACCAGCGGGGGGGACTCGCATGGAGCAGTACTTC. It translates to CASSGPAGGTRMEQYF. Supplemented by reference TRBV28 and TRBJ2-7, the full variable domain reads DVKVTQSSRYLVKRTGEKVFLECVQDMDHENMFWYRQDPGLGLRLIYFSYDVKMKEKGDIPEGYSVSREKKERFSLILESASTNQTSMYLCASSGPAGGTRMEQYFGPGTRLTVT.

The chain employs TRBV4-2 and TRBJ2-6; D possibly uses TRBD1 or TRBD2 (6 bases each). The CDR3 is 20 residues long. CDR1 is LGHNA, CDR2 YNFKEQ, per germline. V shed 3 bases and J shed 0 bases, with 21 bases lying between them. The CDR3 reads CASSQGVGAGPSSGANVLTF. In nucleotides, the CDR3 is TGTGCCAGCAGCCAGGGTGTGGGGGCGGGACCGAGCTCTGGGGCCAACGTCCTGACTTTC.

Points on this clonotype: With only one base between it and a far larger clone, this is likely a read error. The chain employs TRBV14 and TRBJ1-2; tentatively, D is TRBD1 (6 bases). The CDR3 extends over 13 amino acids. Trimming shortened V by 3 bases and J by 4 bases, and 9 bases separated the two germline ends. Germline V gene lookup returns CDR1 SGHDN and CDR2 FVKESK. CDR3 region: CASSHDRTYGYTF. In nucleotides, the CDR3 is TGTGCCAGCAGCCACGACAGGACCTATGGCTACACCTTC.

This clonotype came up many times. The genes are TRBV6-1 and TRBJ2-5; 7 nucleotides align to TRBD1. Trimming removed 5 bases from V and 0 bases from J; junction bases left unmatched: 3. This CDR3 is 14 amino acids long. The germline V gene encodes CDR1 MNHNS and CDR2 SASEGT. This chain's CDR3 is CASSNGTDQETQYF. The CDR3 nucleotides are TGTGCCAGCAGTAACGGGACAGACCAAGAGACCCAGTACTTC.

The gene calls are TRBV6-8 and TRBJ2-7; 7 nucleotides agree with TRBD1. Germline values: CDR1 MNHGY, CDR2 SAAAGT. The CDR3 is 12 residues long. Trimming cost V 6 bases and J 6 bases; bases outside gene matches: 5. The CDR3 here is CASSHRGAEQYF. CDR3 bases: TGTGCCAGCAGCCACAGGGGAGCCGAGCAGTACTTC.

The gene calls are TRBV7-3 and TRBJ2-1, with 9 bases matching TRBD2. The tail of the sequence fits TRBJ2-7 better, so the J call may be wrong. Germline V gene sequence: CDR1 SGHTA, CDR2 FQGTGA. This CDR3 comprises 12 residues. For the CDR3, the DNA is TGTGCCAGCAGCAATAGCGGGAGTGAGCAGTACTTC. This encodes CASSNSGSEQYF.

J is TRBJ1-1 and V is TRBV20-1; D gene uncertain. Germline V gene lookup returns CDR1 DFQATT and CDR2 SNEGSKA (reference sequence). The CDR3 spans 15 residues. V dropped 2 bases and J dropped 10 bases, with 23 bases sitting between them. CDR3 sequence reads: CSARSPLSSVEGAFF. Here the CDR3 DNA reads TGCAGTGCTAGATCCCCCTTGAGTAGTGTTGAAGGAGCTTTCTTT.